The 19 T cell receptor beta chains presented below share a single source sample, sequenced in a study of T cells in Graves' hyperthyroidism and ophthalmopathy. From RNA transcripts, TCR beta CDR3 regions were amplified. Carried out on the TCR CDR3, a first-round RT-PCR used the HTBI primer set. TCRdb reprocessed the multiplex PCR reads via MiXCR and lists one record per CDR3 protein. The table has roughly 580,000 distinct CDR3 sequences, just over 45% seen once; the top ten hold about 7.8%. The sequenced material came from peripheral blood or thyroid tissue (not recorded which). The origin of the receptors is a woman younger than 35 with Graves' hyperthyroidism.

The sample holds many counts of this clonotype. The chain uses TRBV2 and TRBJ2-7, with TRBD2 matching over 7 bases. CDR3 size: 12 residues. Per the germline V gene, CDR1 is SNHLY and CDR2 is FYNNEI. V lost 8 bases, J lost 3 bases, and 4 bases stayed unmatched. The CDR3 DNA follows: TGTGCCAGCGCTGGACTAGACTACGAGCAGTACTTC. Residues: CASAGLDYEQYF.

V gene TRBV7-6 combines with J gene TRBJ2-5; D is perhaps TRBD2 (5 bases). The CDR3 extends over 13 amino acids. Germline V CDR1 and CDR2: SGHVS, FNYEAQ. Trimming removed 6 bases at V and 2 bases at J, with 10 bases between. The CDR3 nucleotides are TGTGCCAGCAGGCTAGCAAAACAAGAGACCCAGTACTTC. It specifies CASRLAKQETQYF.

This clonotype has more than one count but fewer than ten. The genes are TRBV20-1 and TRBJ1-5; no clear D. Trimming pared 5 bases from V and 4 bases from J, leaving 15 bases between. CDR1 is DFQATT, CDR2 SNEGSKA, per germline (reference sequence). The length of the CDR3 is 14 residues. The CDR3 nucleotides are TGCAGTGCTGGGAACCCGGGAGAGAATCAGCCCCAGCATTTT. It specifies CSAGNPGENQPQHF.

The chain recombines TRBV5-1 with TRBJ1-2, with D unresolved. The CDR3 loop spans 13 amino acids. V lost 2 bases to trimming and J lost 3 bases, with 8 bases between them. CDR1 is SGHRS, CDR2 YFSETQ, per germline. CDR3 loop: CASSLSTYYGYTF. The DNA of the CDR3 is TGCGCCAGCAGCTTAAGTACTTACTATGGCTACACCTTC. Drawing the rest from reference TRBV5-1 and TRBJ1-2, the complete variable domain is KAGVTQTPRYLIKTRGQQVTLSCSPISGHRSVSWYQQTPGQGLQFLFEYFSETQRNKGNFPGRFSGRQFSNSRSEMNVSTLELGDSALYLCASSLSTYYGYTFGSGTRLTVV.

The J gene is TRBJ2-7, the V gene TRBV20-1; possible D gene TRBD2, 6 bases. The CDR3 spans 14 residues. Germline V lookup: CDR1 DFQATT, CDR2 SNEGSKA (reference sequence). V shed 6 bases and J shed 3 bases, with 18 bases lying between them. Here the CDR3 reads CSAPRPGLNYEQYF. The CDR3 DNA sequence: TGCAGTGCCCCCAGGCCGGGACTCAACTACGAGCAGTACTTC.

The rearrangement joins TRBV5-1 to TRBJ2-2, with a possible D match to TRBD1 (5 bases). There are 15 residues in the CDR3. The germline gives CDR1 SGHRS, CDR2 YFSETQ. The ends were cut back, 1 base at V and 3 bases at J, with 10 bases in the middle. The CDR3: CASSLRLGDTGELFF. The CDR3 nucleotides are TGCGCCAGCAGCTTGAGGTTAGGGGACACCGGGGAGCTGTTTTTT. Based on the CDR3 plus reference TRBV5-1 and TRBJ2-2, the full variable domain is KAGVTQTPRYLIKTRGQQVTLSCSPISGHRSVSWYQQTPGQGLQFLFEYFSETQRNKGNFPGRFSGRQFSNSRSEMNVSTLELGDSALYLCASSLRLGDTGELFFGEGSRLTVL.

This clonotype was counted once. No DNA is shown, since the ends of the CDR3 on it are uncertain; the CDR3 is the one TCRdb lists. The V call is TRBV15, the J call TRBJ2-6; the D call TRBD1 from the table was never checked on the DNA. Germline CDR1 and CDR2: LNHNV and YYDKDF (reference sequence). The CDR3 comprises 19 residues, both ends counted. CDR3 sequence reads: CATSMRTGELFFGANVLTF.

At least ten counts were recorded for this clonotype. The V gene is TRBV29-1, the J gene TRBJ1-2; 9 bases agree with TRBD1. The trim removed 0 bases at V and 4 bases at J, leaving 6 bases unmatched. In germline, CDR1 is SQVTM, CDR2 ANQGSEA. The length of the CDR3 is 15 residues. CDR3 amino acids: CSVEDGTGPTYGYTF. The CDR3, as DNA: TGCAGCGTTGAAGATGGGACAGGGCCTACCTATGGCTACACCTTC.

This rearrangement joins TRBV2 to TRBJ1-3; 7 nucleotides agree with TRBD1. There are 14 residues in the CDR3. Germline CDR1 and CDR2: SNHLY and FYNNEI. V gave up 10 bases and J gave up 8 bases; unmatched junction bases: 14. CDR3 nucleotide sequence: TGTGCCATCGATTACAGGGGTTCCGTGGACACCATATATTTT. This encodes CAIDYRGSVDTIYF.

This clonotype came up many times. The V and J genes are TRBV6-5 and TRBJ1-2, with a tentative D call TRBD1 (5 bases). V was trimmed by 6 bases and J by 6 bases, leaving 14 bases between them. This CDR3 is built from 13 residues. Germline CDR1 is MNHEY and CDR2 is SVGAGI. The CDR3 DNA follows: TGTGCCAGCAGCTGGGGAGGGGCGGATGGCTACACCTTC. Its protein product is CASSWGGADGYTF.

This clonotype was detected a few times. V gene TRBV2 combines with J gene TRBJ1-1; D uncertain. Between the trimmed V and J ends, which lost 5 bases and 3 bases, there was a span of 16 bases. The V gene's germline CDR1 is SNHLY and CDR2 FYNNEI. The CDR3 consists of 15 residues. CDR3 coding DNA: TGTGCCAGCAGTTGGACTGAATTTTTGTACACTGAAGCTTTCTTT. It is translated as CASSWTEFLYTEAFF.

This clonotype appeared many times. The genes are TRBV10-3 and TRBJ1-5; 7 positions match TRBD1. The CDR3 loop spans 15 amino acids. Trimming removed 1 base from V and 9 bases from J; junction bases left unmatched: 9. Germline CDR1 and CDR2: ENHRY and SYGVKD. The CDR3 DNA follows: TGTGCCATCAGTGAGTTGGGGACAGCCTCTGGGCCCCAGCATTTT. Protein product: CAISELGTASGPQHF.

This clonotype has just a few counts. The rearrangement links TRBV2 to TRBJ2-7, with D possibly matching TRBD1 (5 bases). Germline CDR1 is SNHLY and CDR2 is FYNNEI. The CDR3 contains 12 residues. The V end was cut by 5 bases, the J end by 3 bases, with 8 bases between. The CDR3 DNA is TGTGCCAGCAGTTCGACAGACTACGAGCAGTACTTC. It is translated as CASSSTDYEQYF. The full variable domain, its missing parts supplied by reference TRBV2 and TRBJ2-7, is EPEVTQTPSHQVTQMGQEVILRCVPISNHLYFYWYRQILGQKVEFLVSFYNNEISEKSEIFDDQFSVERPDGSNFTLKIRSTKLEDSAMYFCASSSTDYEQYFGPGTRLTVT.

The chain recombines TRBV7-9 with TRBJ2-5, with 8 bases fitting TRBD2. This CDR3 contains 16 residues. Germline CDR1 reads SEHNR; CDR2 reads FQNEAQ (reference sequence). The J segment lost 4 bases and the V segment lost 5 bases, leaving 12 bases of the junction unmatched. Written as DNA, the CDR3 is TGTGCCAGCAGCCCGGTTTCGGCGGGAGGAGGAGAGACCCAGTACTTC. It specifies CASSPVSAGGGETQYF.

This clonotype was picked up a small number of times. CDR3 bases: TGTGCCAGCAGCCCCGGACAGGGGGGACGCGAGCAGTACTTC. This encodes CASSPGQGGREQYF. The chain recombines TRBV7-2 with TRBJ2-7, with 10 bases fitting TRBD1. Trimming at V came to 5 bases and at J to 6 bases, leaving 7 bases not matched to a gene. CDR3 length: 14 amino acids. Germline V gene data show CDR1 as SGHTA and CDR2 as FQGNSA.

V and J are TRBV5-1 and TRBJ1-1; possible D gene TRBD1, 6 bases. Germline V CDR1 and CDR2: SGHRS, YFSETQ. V was pared by 4 bases and J by 4 bases, with 14 bases between. The CDR3 covers 14 residues. In DNA form, the CDR3 reads TGCGCCAGCAGCATGACAGGAGATAGCACTGAAGCTTTCTTT. It translates to CASSMTGDSTEAFF.

This clonotype has just a few counts. This rearrangement joins TRBV7-8 to TRBJ1-5, with D unresolved. The CDR3 runs to 16 residues. Trimming shortened V by 5 bases and J by 0 bases, and 14 bases separated the two germline ends. CDR1 is SGHVS and CDR2 is FQNEAQ in the germline V gene. CDR3 nucleotide sequence: TGTGCCAGCAGCCGCGGCGGGCAGTATAGCAATCAGCCCCAGCATTTT. It translates to CASSRGGQYSNQPQHF.

This clonotype was observed a few times. The chain carries TRBV12-3 or TRBV12-4 and TRBJ1-4, with D tentatively TRBD1 (5 bases). Trimming removed 6 bases at V and 4 bases at J, with 12 bases between. The CDR3 has 14 residues. CDR3 in amino acids: CASSRTGINEKLFF. The CDR3 nucleotides are TGTGCCAGCAGCCGTACAGGAATTAATGAAAAACTGTTTTTT.

This chain uses TRBV7-2 with TRBJ2-2, with TRBD2 matching over 7 bases. The CDR3 covers 15 residues. Germline V gene sequence: CDR1 SGHTA, CDR2 FQGNSA. Trimming at V came to 2 bases and at J to 5 bases, leaving 5 bases not matched to a gene. The CDR3 nucleotides are TGTGCCAGCAGCTTATTCCGGGAGGTTACCGGGGAGCTGTTTTTT. The encoded protein is CASSLFREVTGELFF.